These T cell receptor beta chains were read from a single sample in a study of T-cell reconstitution after alpha-beta-depleted transplantation in children. One entry per CDR3 protein results from TCRdb running MiXCR on the PCR reads. The sample gives 450,000 to 550,000 distinct CDR3 sequences, over 9.5% of which show up once; 13% to 15% is in the top ten. This sample comprised PBMCs, mostly from graft donor cells, obtained 180 days after TCRalphabeta/CD19-depleted stem cell transplant. The receptors stem from a female patient aged 2 to 10 who had a stem cell transplant for aplastic anemia, so the T cells may come from the graft donor. CDR3s leave out the opening cysteine and the closing phenylalanine or tryptophan.

v_gene: TRBV7-9; j_gene: TRBJ2-2; len: 12; CDR3aa: ASSPPENTGELF
v_gene: TRBV28; j_gene: TRBJ2-2; len: 12; CDR3aa: ASGPGGISGELF
v_gene: TRBV5-1; j_gene: TRBJ2-1; len: 12; CDR3aa: ASKTGTGPNEQF
v_gene: TRBV20-1; j_gene: TRBJ2-5; len: 14; CDR3aa: SARAIASNTQETQY
v_gene: TRBV10-3; j_gene: TRBJ2-1; len: 13; CDR3aa: AIRQPGQGAYEQF
v_gene: TRBV12-3/TRBV12-4; j_gene: TRBJ2-1; len: 16; CDR3aa: ASSFGGLAGGPYNEQF
v_gene: TRBV12-3/TRBV12-4; j_gene: TRBJ1-2; len: 12; CDR3aa: ASTRQGANYGYT
v_gene: TRBV28; j_gene: TRBJ1-5; len: 12; CDR3aa: ASSLWVVHQPQH
v_gene: TRBV12-3/TRBV12-4; j_gene: TRBJ1-1; len: 15; CDR3aa: ASSPTEAYRGLTEAF
v_gene: TRBV7-9; j_gene: TRBJ2-3; len: 13; CDR3aa: ASSLQDTSADTQY
v_gene: TRBV4-3; j_gene: TRBJ2-1; len: 16; CDR3aa: ASSPREAGGFSYNEQF
v_gene: TRBV4-3; j_gene: TRBJ1-1; len: 13; CDR3aa: ASSQYLTGFTEAF
v_gene: TRBV5-1; j_gene: TRBJ1-2; len: 13; CDR3aa: ASSLISGSDYGYT
v_gene: TRBV12-3/TRBV12-4; j_gene: TRBJ2-4; len: 12; CDR3aa: ASSLLGAKNIQY
v_gene: TRBV14; j_gene: TRBJ2-2; len: 14; CDR3aa: ASSDTGTALTGELF
v_gene: TRBV4-3; j_gene: TRBJ1-3; len: 13; CDR3aa: ASSRHGTPGNTIY
v_gene: TRBV20-1; j_gene: TRBJ1-1; len: 14; CDR3aa: SARDGRGGPNTEAF
v_gene: TRBV12-3/TRBV12-4; j_gene: TRBJ2-3; len: 12; CDR3aa: ASSKTGGTDTQY
v_gene: TRBV20-1; j_gene: TRBJ2-4; len: 16; CDR3aa: SARGGAWRRGSKNIQY
v_gene: TRBV20-1; j_gene: TRBJ1-2; len: 14; CDR3aa: SARPGIGGLSYGYT
v_gene: TRBV15; j_gene: TRBJ2-4; len: 15; CDR3aa: ATSRDRPSGAKNIQY
v_gene: TRBV15; j_gene: TRBJ1-1; len: 10; CDR3aa: ATSRSGSEAF
v_gene: TRBV18; j_gene: TRBJ1-3; len: 16; CDR3aa: ASSPTSRTAISGNTIY
v_gene: TRBV12-3/TRBV12-4; j_gene: TRBJ1-5; len: 12; CDR3aa: ASRPGRVNQPQH
v_gene: TRBV20-1; j_gene: TRBJ2-1; len: 10; CDR3aa: SANVRIAEQF
v_gene: TRBV5-1; j_gene: TRBJ1-2; len: 13; CDR3aa: ASSLVADLLYGYT
v_gene: TRBV6-2/TRBV6-3; j_gene: TRBJ2-2; len: 9; CDR3aa: ASSYPGELF
v_gene: TRBV7-2; j_gene: TRBJ2-1; len: 13; CDR3aa: ASSLMPVGSRRQF
v_gene: TRBV14; j_gene: TRBJ2-1; len: 11; CDR3aa: ASSPFQGGEQF
v_gene: TRBV4-2; j_gene: TRBJ2-1; len: 14; CDR3aa: ASSPAAGLAYNEQF
v_gene: TRBV4-1; j_gene: TRBJ2-2; len: 15; CDR3aa: ASSQERSSGVTGELF
v_gene: TRBV7-8; j_gene: TRBJ1-4; len: 11; CDR3aa: ASSLGAREKLF
v_gene: TRBV19; j_gene: TRBJ2-1; len: 12; CDR3aa: ASTFVGAINEQF
v_gene: TRBV7-8; j_gene: TRBJ2-1; len: 16; CDR3aa: AGSPKLTSGVTGNEQF
v_gene: TRBV28; j_gene: TRBJ2-1; len: 13; CDR3aa: ASSAGLALNNEQF
v_gene: TRBV18; j_gene: TRBJ2-3; len: 13; CDR3aa: ASSPTCEGTDTQY
v_gene: TRBV3-1; j_gene: TRBJ2-3; len: 11; CDR3aa: ASSQDLQGPQY
v_gene: TRBV29-1; j_gene: TRBJ2-3; len: 14; CDR3aa: SVEGRGGSFTDTQY
v_gene: TRBV5-1; j_gene: TRBJ2-3; len: 11; CDR3aa: ASNPPPADTQY
v_gene: TRBV19; j_gene: TRBJ1-2; len: 10; CDR3aa: ASSTVNYGYT
v_gene: TRBV15; j_gene: TRBJ2-7; len: 13; CDR3aa: ATSVWDRATHEQY
v_gene: TRBV5-5; j_gene: TRBJ2-3; len: 12; CDR3aa: ASSWLGWGDTQY
v_gene: TRBV28; j_gene: TRBJ2-3; len: 16; CDR3aa: ASIAAGRGGPGTDTQY
v_gene: TRBV5-1; j_gene: TRBJ2-1; len: 14; CDR3aa: ASSLASGLSYNEQF